This TCR beta chain originates from a study of cytomegalovirus exposure and HLA in healthy donors. As to this clone: This sample includes further DNA sequences coding for the same CDR3.

The CDR3 length is 18 residues. Germline V lookup: CDR1 SGHAT, CDR2 FQNNGV. Trimming took 2 bases from V and 4 from J; bases not matched to a gene: 8. PCR amplification relied on 60 Vbeta primers (plus 13 Jbeta primers). Clones were sequenced by immunoSEQ multiplex PCR, and TCRdb holds only the in-frame ones, with some missing. The sample lists more than 150,000 clones, roughly 84% occurring once. The rearrangement joins TRBV11-2 to TRBJ2-2; 12 nucleotides match TRBD2. The source of this sequence is a girl under three years old in good health and CMV-seronegative. Sequencing was done on a sample of PBMCs. CDR3 sequence reads: CASSLSFLAGGITGELFF. In DNA, the CDR3 is TGTGCCAGCAGCTTATCGTTTCTAGCGGGGGGGATCACCGGGGAGCTGTTTTTT.